The next 12 T cell receptor beta chains were all read from a single sample in a study of breast tumors, draining lymph nodes, adjacent tissues. Samples came from axillary lymph nodes draining the breast cancer. TCRdb passed the multiplex PCR reads through MiXCR, listing each CDR3 protein once. The sample includes hundreds of thousands of distinct CDR3 sequences, about 30% of them seen just once. Sequenced: axillary lymph node tissue. These receptors all come from a female donor with breast cancer. Some clones in this sample may be carry-over from other donors' samples.

This clonotype has ten or more counts. This sequence joins TRBV3-1 and TRBJ2-3; D gene unclear. Germline values: CDR1 LGHDT, CDR2 YNNKEL (reference sequence). V lost 3 bases and J 6 bases, leaving 7 bases between the germline ends. This CDR3 is 12 amino acids long. In DNA form, the CDR3 reads TGTGCCAGCAGCCACACCCCCGATACGCAGTATTTT. Residues: CASSHTPDTQYF.

This clonotype came up many times. This chain links TRBV7-6 with TRBJ2-5, with D possibly called TRBD1 or TRBD2 (7 bases each). Trimming pared 4 bases from V and 3 bases from J, leaving 15 bases between. Germline-derived CDR1 and CDR2 are SGHVS and FNYEAQ. This CDR3 has 15 amino acids. The CDR3 sequence: CASSSGGGAEETQYF. DNA of the CDR3: TGTGCCAGCAGCTCAGGGGGGGGGGCCGAAGAGACCCAGTACTTC.

This clonotype was picked up many times. This rearrangement joins TRBV5-8 to TRBJ2-7, with 8 positions matching TRBD1. CDR3 length equals 15 residues. Germline V gene sequence: CDR1 SGHTS, CDR2 YDEGEE. Trimming took 7 bases from V and 1 from J; bases not matched to a gene: 10. The CDR3 region has the DNA TGTGCCAGCCCCCCCGGGACAGGCTTTTCCTACGAGCAGTACTTC. It encodes CASPPGTGFSYEQYF.

This clonotype was observed at least ten times. The gene calls are TRBV7-6 and TRBJ1-4, with D tentatively TRBD1 (6 bases). Germline V gives CDR1 SGHVS, CDR2 FNYEAQ. This CDR3 is built from 16 residues. Trimming shortened V by 5 bases and J by 5 bases, and 18 bases separated the two germline ends. The CDR3 DNA sequence: TGTGCCAGCAGCCCAAGAGGTACAGGGAGGAATGAAAAACTGTTTTTT. Amino acids: CASSPRGTGRNEKLFF.

This clonotype was found many times. The chain has TRBV19 and TRBJ2-3; 7 nucleotides align to TRBD2. V was clipped by 4 bases and J by 8 bases; unmatched bases: 9. This CDR3 spans 14 amino acids. Germline assignment: CDR1 LNHDA and CDR2 SQIVND (reference sequence). DNA for the CDR3: TGTGCCAGTAGTAGCGGGGGAGAAGCGGTTACGCAGTATTTT. Translating gives CASSSGGEAVTQYF.

This clonotype appeared many times. The junction does not match germline at one end; this may be a read error. V is TRBV5-1 and J is TRBJ2-5, with TRBD2 matching 7 bases. The CDR3 has 12 residues. Germline V gene lookup returns CDR1 SGHRS and CDR2 YFSETQ. The DNA of the CDR3 is TGCGCCAGCAGCTGGGCGGGGGAGACCCACTACTTC. Translation gives CASSWAGETHYF.

A few counts support this clonotype. The rearrangement links TRBV20-1 to TRBJ2-7; 11 bases align to TRBD2. This CDR3 is 16 amino acids long. The germline CDR1 and CDR2 sequences are DFQATT and SNEGSKA (reference sequence). CDR3 nucleotides: TGCAGGGCCCTAAAGGAGACTAGCGGGACCTCCTACGAGCAGTACTTC. Its translation is CRALKETSGTSYEQYF.

This clonotype was detected many times. This chain uses TRBV29-1 with TRBJ2-7; weak D call: TRBD2 (6 bases). The CDR3 totals 13 residues. V was trimmed by 3 bases and J by 6 bases, leaving 15 bases between them. Germline CDR1 and CDR2: SQVTM and ANQGSEA. Here the CDR3 reads CSVDYGGGGEQYF. For the CDR3, the DNA is TGCAGCGTTGATTACGGGGGTGGGGGCGAGCAGTACTTC.

Comment on this clonotype: As the CDR3 is not closed by the conserved phenylalanine or tryptophan, this likely results from a read error. The J gene is TRBJ1-6, the V gene TRBV9; 8 nucleotides agree with TRBD1. Germline V CDR1 and CDR2: SGDLS, YYNGEE. CDR3 length: 14 residues. CDR3 sequence: CASSVGQGNPPLHY. CDR3 bases: TGTGCCAGCAGCGTCGGACAGGGTAATCCACCCCTCCACTAT.

This clonotype was found many times. The chain recombines TRBV7-6 with TRBJ1-4; the D is unclear. CDR1 is SGHVS, CDR2 FNYEAQ, per germline. Trimming cost V 2 bases and J 8 bases, with 9 bases left between them. The length of the CDR3 is 13 residues. The chain's CDR3 is CASSLNPGEKLFF. The CDR3 coding sequence is TGTGCCAGCAGCTTAAACCCCGGGGAAAAACTGTTTTTT.

The chain employs TRBV12-5 and TRBJ2-3; TRBD2 agrees at 12 bases. The J segment lost 4 bases and the V segment lost 1 base, leaving 6 bases of the junction unmatched. CDR1 is LGHNT and CDR2 is FRNRAP in the germline V gene. The CDR3 is 17 residues long. The CDR3 protein is CASGLDGTSGPADTQYF. The CDR3 nucleotides read TGTGCTAGTGGTTTGGACGGGACTAGCGGGCCTGCAGATACGCAGTATTTT. The whole variable domain, remainder taken from reference TRBV12-5 and TRBJ2-3, is DARVTQTPRHKVTEMGQEVTMRCQPILGHNTVFWYRQTMMQGLELLAYFRNRAPLDDSGMPKDRFSAEMPDATLATLKIQPSEPRDSAVYFCASGLDGTSGPADTQYFGPGTRLTVL.

J is TRBJ2-5 and V is TRBV6-1, with 7 bases identical to TRBD2. CDR1 is MNHNS, CDR2 SASEGT, per germline. Losses at the gene ends were 6 bases for V and 5 bases for J; bases not matched to a gene: 12. This CDR3 comprises 15 residues. The CDR3 region is CASSPCGRVSETQYF. The DNA of the CDR3 is TGTGCCAGCAGCCCTTGCGGGAGAGTATCGGAGACCCAGTACTTC.